The present TCR beta chain was sequenced within a study of T cells in Graves' hyperthyroidism and ophthalmopathy. The wider study: Before treatment of any kind, peripheral blood was taken at initial diagnosis.

Germline lookup yields CDR1 SGHKS and CDR2 YYEKEE (reference sequence). V shed 5 bases and J 3 bases; nucleotides not matched to a gene: 11. The CDR3 is 15 residues long. TCR beta CDR3 regions were amplified from RNA. In the first-round RT-PCR of the TCR CDR3, the HTBI primer set was used. TCRdb processed the multiplex PCR reads anew with MiXCR; each CDR3 protein has one entry. The sample consists of some 500,000 distinct CDR3 sequences, approximately 15% of them appearing once. This clonotype was seen at least ten times. This chain joins TRBV5-5 and TRBJ2-7, with TRBD2 identical over 7 bases. The source is a woman aged 18-30 years with Graves' hyperthyroidism. Source material: blood. The CDR3 reads CASRSLGLADYEQYF. Written as DNA, the CDR3 is TGTGCCAGCAGGAGCCTGGGTCTAGCGGACTACGAGCAGTACTTC.